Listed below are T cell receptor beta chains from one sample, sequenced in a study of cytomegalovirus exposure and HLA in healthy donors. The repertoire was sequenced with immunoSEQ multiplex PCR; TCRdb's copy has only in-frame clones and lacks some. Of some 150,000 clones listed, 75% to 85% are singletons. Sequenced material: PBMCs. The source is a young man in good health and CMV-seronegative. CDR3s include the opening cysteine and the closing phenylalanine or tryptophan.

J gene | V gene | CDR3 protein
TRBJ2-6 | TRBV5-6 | CASSLAQGAGSGANVLTF
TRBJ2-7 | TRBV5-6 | CASSLGGGTYEQYF
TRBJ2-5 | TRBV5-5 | CASVRGGGETQYF
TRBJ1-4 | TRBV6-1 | CASSSRGEKLFF
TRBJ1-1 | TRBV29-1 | CSVEGEVAEAFF
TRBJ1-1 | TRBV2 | CASSEVGAMNTEAFF
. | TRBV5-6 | CASSLGGQVRNEQYF
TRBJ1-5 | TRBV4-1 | CASSPTPGNSNQPQHF
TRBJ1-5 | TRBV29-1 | CSVFTGGAQPQHF
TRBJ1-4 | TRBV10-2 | CASTSGGVNEKLFF
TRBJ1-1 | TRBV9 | CASSVGAGVDTEAFF
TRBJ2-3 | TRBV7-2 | CASSYQAGATDTQYF
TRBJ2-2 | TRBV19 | CASSNGQGSNTGELFF
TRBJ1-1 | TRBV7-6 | CASSHLAATQSEAFF
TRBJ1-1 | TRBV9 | CASSDLAPNTEAFF
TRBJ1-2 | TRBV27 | CATWGGQGYGYTF
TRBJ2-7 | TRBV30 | CAWSLTGKSYEQYF
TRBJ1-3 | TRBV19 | CASSIRDSGNTIYF
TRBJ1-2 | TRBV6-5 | CASSSGFGGQTGGYTF
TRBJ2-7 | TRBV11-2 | CASSLAGFEQYF
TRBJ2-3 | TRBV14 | CASSQDPRDTQYF
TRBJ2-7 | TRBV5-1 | CASSPSAGGLHEQYF
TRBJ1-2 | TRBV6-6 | CASSYYVRANYGYTF
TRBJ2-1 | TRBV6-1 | CASGHYNEQFF
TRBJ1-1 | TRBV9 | CASSTISGQGNTEAFF
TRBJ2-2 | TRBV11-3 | CASSLARGGELFF
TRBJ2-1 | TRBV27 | CASSLWRASYNEQFF
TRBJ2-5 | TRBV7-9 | CASSLNGIEGQYF
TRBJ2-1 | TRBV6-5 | CASSYAGTSGSNEQFF
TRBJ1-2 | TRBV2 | CASRGTGGLWWGYTF
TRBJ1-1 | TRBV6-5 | CASRKGQGNTEAFF
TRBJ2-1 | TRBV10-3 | CAISDRDRGSNEQFF
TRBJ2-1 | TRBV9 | CASSRKVGGRQFF
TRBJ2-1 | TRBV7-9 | CASSPTGNSYNEQFF
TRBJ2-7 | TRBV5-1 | CASSPEQGAYFFYEQYF
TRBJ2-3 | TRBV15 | CATSGPGTGSDTQYF
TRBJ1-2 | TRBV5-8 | CASSPRGRDGYTF